The T cell receptor (beta chain) under discussion was sequenced for a study of early T cells in non-severe SARS-CoV-2 infection. Study-wide context: Sequencing was performed on bulk RNA from unsorted whole blood, leaving chains unpaired.

This clonotype showed up many times. What it recognizes is unknown. J was trimmed by 5 bases and V by 0 bases; bases with no gene match: 7. This CDR3 comprises 16 residues. Germline lookup yields CDR1 SGDLS and CDR2 YYNGEE. The study's findings and limits: Matching with VDJdb favored anti-spike CD8 responses (missing private and CD4 specificities).

Individual cDNA molecules received unique molecular identifiers. TCRdb independently ran MiXCR on the 5' RACE reads; one entry per CDR3 protein. This sample yields approximately 65,000 distinct CDR3 sequences, of which around 13% are seen a single time; 4% to 4.5% belongs to the top ten. The TCR sequence derives from an adult who was a healthcare worker with PCR-confirmed SARS-CoV-2 infection or an uninfected control (not recorded which). Sequencing used whole blood. The rearrangement links TRBV9 to TRBJ2-4; 8 bases agree with TRBD2. CDR3 region: CASSVATGRGENIQYF. CDR3 DNA: TGTGCCAGCAGCGTAGCTACGGGGCGGGGGGAAAACATTCAGTACTTC.